Below, one T cell receptor beta chain is given with its context. V was pared by 3 bases and J by 6 bases, with 11 bases between. Germline CDR1 is MNHNY and CDR2 is SVGAGI (reference sequence). This CDR3 is 13 amino acids long. In the source study's methods: Estimated nucleated cell counts came from reference gene primer amplification. Profiled with immunoSEQ multiplex PCR; TCRdb holds only in-frame clones, not every one. The V and J calls and clone size were taken over from that table, and D and trimming were inferred from the DNA. The data show just under 55,000 clones, with over 75% seen just once and roughly 7.6% held by the top ten. The sample comes from a study of blood T cell repertoires in COVID-19. Study context: The United States, Italy and Spain were the sources of the acute and convalescent COVID-19 samples.

This clonotype was obtained from a woman in her 40s with active COVID-19. The chain has TRBV6-6 and TRBJ1-2; D is perhaps TRBD1 (6 bases). Specimen: peripheral blood. In DNA, the CDR3 is TGTGCCAGCAGTTATAAAGGGGGAAATGGCTACACCTTC. It translates to CASSYKGGNGYTF.